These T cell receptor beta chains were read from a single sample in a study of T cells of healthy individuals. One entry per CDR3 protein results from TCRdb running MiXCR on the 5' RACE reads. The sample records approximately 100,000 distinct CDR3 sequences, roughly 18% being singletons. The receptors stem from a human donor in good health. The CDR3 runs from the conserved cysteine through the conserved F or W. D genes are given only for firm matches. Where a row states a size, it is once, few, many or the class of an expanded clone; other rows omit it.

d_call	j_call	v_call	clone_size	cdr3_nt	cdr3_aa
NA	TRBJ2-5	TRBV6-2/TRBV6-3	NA	TGTGCCAGCAGTCTTTTCGGACGGGGAGAGACCCAGTACTTC	CASSLFGRGETQYF
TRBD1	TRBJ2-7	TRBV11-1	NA	TGTGCCAGCAGCTTAGCCCCCCCAGGGGGCGGTTTCTCCTACGAGCAGTACTTC	CASSLAPPGGGFSYEQYF
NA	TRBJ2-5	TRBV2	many	TGTGCCAGCCATGGGGAGCAAGAGACCCAGTACTTC	CASHGEQETQYF
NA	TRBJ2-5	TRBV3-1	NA	TGTGCCAGCAGCCAAGGAGTAGAGGAGGAGACCCAGTACTTC	CASSQGVEEETQYF
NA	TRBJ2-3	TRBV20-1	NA	TGCAGTGCTAACAGATTCACAGATACGCAGTATTTT	CSANRFTDTQYF
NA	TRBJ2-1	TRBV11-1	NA	TGTGCCAGCAGCTTAGCGCGCGGCGGGATGGGCTACAATGAGCAGTTCTTC	CASSLARGGMGYNEQFF
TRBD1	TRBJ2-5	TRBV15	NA	TGTGCCACCAGCCCCAGGGGGCTACGAGAGACCCAGTACTTC	CATSPRGLRETQYF
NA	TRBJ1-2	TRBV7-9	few	TGTGCCAGCAGCTTAGCGGGGGCCGGGTTGGACTATGGCTACACCTTC	CASSLAGAGLDYGYTF
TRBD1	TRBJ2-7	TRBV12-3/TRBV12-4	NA	TGTGCCAGCAGTCCACAGGGGGTGAACGAGCAGTACTTC	CASSPQGVNEQYF
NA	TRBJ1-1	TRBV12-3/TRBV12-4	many	TGTGCCAGCAGTTTATACTCGGCTGAAGCTTTCTTT	CASSLYSAEAFF
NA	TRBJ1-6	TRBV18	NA	TGTGCCAGCTCGACAACTAGCCAGACGGATTCACCCCTCCACTTT	CASSTTSQTDSPLHF
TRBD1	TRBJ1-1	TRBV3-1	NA	TGTGCCAGCAGCCGGGACAGGGCTTCTTTCTTT	CASSRDRASFF
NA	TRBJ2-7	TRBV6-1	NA	TGTGCCAGCAGTGAATTTCGGGGGGCGAGGAGCGAGCAGTACTTC	CASSEFRGARSEQYF
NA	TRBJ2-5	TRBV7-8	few	TGTGCCATTGGGGCAGGGCAACAAGAGACCCAGTACTTC	CAIGAGQQETQYF
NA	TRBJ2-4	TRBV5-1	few	TGCGCCAGCAGCTTATCGGACATTCAGTACTTC	CASSLSDIQYF
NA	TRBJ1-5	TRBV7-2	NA	TGTGCCAGCAGCCTAGGGGACGGCTCGTATCAGCCCCAGCATTTT	CASSLGDGSYQPQHF
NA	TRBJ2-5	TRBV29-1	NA	TGCAGCGCTTCGGAGACCCAGTACTTC	CSASETQYF
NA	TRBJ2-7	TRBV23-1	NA	TGCGCCAGCAGTCAACAGGCCTTACTTAGAGCCTACGAGCAGTACTTC	CASSQQALLRAYEQYF
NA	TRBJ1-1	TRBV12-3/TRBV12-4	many	TGTGCCAGCAGTTTATACATGAACACTGAAGCTTTCTTT	CASSLYMNTEAFF
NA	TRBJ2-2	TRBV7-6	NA	TGTGCCAGTACTGGACGGCCGTCGGACACCGGGGAGCTGTTTTTT	CASTGRPSDTGELFF
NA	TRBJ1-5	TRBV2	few	TGTGCCAGCAGTGGGGCCAACAATCAGCCCCAGCATTTT	CASSGANNQPQHF
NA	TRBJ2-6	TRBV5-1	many	TGCGCCAGCAGCTTGCAAGGTGGAGGGAGCTCTGGGGCCAACGTCCTGACTTTC	CASSLQGGGSSGANVLTF
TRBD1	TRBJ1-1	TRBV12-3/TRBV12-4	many	TGTGCCAGCAGTTTAGGGACAGGGGGCACTGAAGCTTTCTTT	CASSLGTGGTEAFF
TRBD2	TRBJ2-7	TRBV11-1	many	TGTGCCAGCAGTCTCCATAGCGGGTACGAGCAGTACTTC	CASSLHSGYEQYF
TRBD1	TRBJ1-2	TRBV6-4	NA	TGTGCCAGCAGTGCCGGACAGGGGGAATTCTCCTTC	CASSAGQGEFSF
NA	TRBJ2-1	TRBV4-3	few	TGCGCCAGCAGCCAAGTTGGGGGCCTCAGCTCCTACAATGAGCAGTTCTTC	CASSQVGGLSSYNEQFF
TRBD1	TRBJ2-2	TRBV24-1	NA	TGTGCCACCGGGACAGGGGTCGGGGAGCTGTTTTTT	CATGTGVGELFF
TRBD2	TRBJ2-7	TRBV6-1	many	TGTGCCAGCAGTGTTGCGGGAGAAGTTGACGAGCAGTACTTC	CASSVAGEVDEQYF
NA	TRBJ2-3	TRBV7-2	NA	TGTGCCAGCAGCTTAGTATCCTTTACTACAGATACGCAGTATTTT	CASSLVSFTTDTQYF
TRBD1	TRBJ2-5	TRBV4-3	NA	TGCGCCAGCAGCCCTAGGACAGGGCCGGAGACCCAGTACTTC	CASSPRTGPETQYF
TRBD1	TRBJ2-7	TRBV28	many	TGTGCCAGCAGTTCCGGGCAGGGGGATGAGCAGTACTTC	CASSSGQGDEQYF
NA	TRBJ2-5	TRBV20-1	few	TGCAGTGCCTCGCCGGGACAAGAGACCCAGTACTTC	CSASPGQETQYF
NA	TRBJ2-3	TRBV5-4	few	TGTGCCAGCAGCTTGGGAGGGATCACAGATACGCAGTATTTT	CASSLGGITDTQYF
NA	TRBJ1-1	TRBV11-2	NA	TGTGCCAGCAGCTTTCGTGCGGGGGCTGAAGCTTTCTTT	CASSFRAGAEAFF
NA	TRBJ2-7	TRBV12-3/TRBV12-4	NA	TGTGCCAGCAGTCAGGAGTTCCCCTACGAGCAGTACTTC	CASSQEFPYEQYF
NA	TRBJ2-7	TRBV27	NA	TGTGCCAGCAGTTTTAGAGCAGCCTACGAGCAGTACTTC	CASSFRAAYEQYF
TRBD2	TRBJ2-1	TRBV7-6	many	TGTGCCAGCAGCTTAGGATGGGAGCGGGGAAACAATGAGCAGTTCTTC	CASSLGWERGNNEQFF
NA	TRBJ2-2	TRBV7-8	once	TGTGCCAGCAGCCAGAGGTGGACCGGGGAGCTGTTTTTT	CASSQRWTGELFF
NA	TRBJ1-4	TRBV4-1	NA	TGCGCCGGCAGCCGAACGACTCCTGTTGCAACTAATGAAAAACTGTTTTTT	CAGSRTTPVATNEKLFF
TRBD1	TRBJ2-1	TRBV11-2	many	TGTGCCAGCAGCGCCGGGACAGGTTGGCTGAATGAGCAGTTCTTC	CASSAGTGWLNEQFF